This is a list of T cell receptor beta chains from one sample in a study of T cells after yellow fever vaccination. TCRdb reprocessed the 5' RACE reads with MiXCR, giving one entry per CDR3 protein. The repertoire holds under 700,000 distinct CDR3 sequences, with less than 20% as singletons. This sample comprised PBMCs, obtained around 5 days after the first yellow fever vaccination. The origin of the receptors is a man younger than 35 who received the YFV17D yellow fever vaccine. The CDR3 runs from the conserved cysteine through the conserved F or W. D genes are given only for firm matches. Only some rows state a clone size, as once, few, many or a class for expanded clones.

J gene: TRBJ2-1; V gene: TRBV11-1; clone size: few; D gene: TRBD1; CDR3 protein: CASSFLRTGLLTYNEQFF; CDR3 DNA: TGTGCCAGCAGCTTCCTCCGGACAGGGTTATTGACCTACAATGAGCAGTTCTTC
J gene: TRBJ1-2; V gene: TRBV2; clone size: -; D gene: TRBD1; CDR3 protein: CASGTGNYGYTF; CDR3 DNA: TGTGCCAGCGGGACAGGGAACTATGGCTACACCTTC
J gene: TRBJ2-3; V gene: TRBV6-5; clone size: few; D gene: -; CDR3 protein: CASSYVPIGYTDTQYF; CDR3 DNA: TGTGCCAGCAGTTATGTTCCGATAGGTTACACAGATACGCAGTATTTT
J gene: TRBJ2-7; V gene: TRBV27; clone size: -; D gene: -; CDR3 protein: CASSIKGGSTNYEQYF; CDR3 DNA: TGTGCCAGCAGTATTAAAGGGGGGTCAACCAACTACGAGCAGTACTTC
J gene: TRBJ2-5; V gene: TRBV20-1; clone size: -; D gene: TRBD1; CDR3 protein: CSAREPAGGFAETQYF; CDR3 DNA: TGCAGTGCTAGGGAACCTGCAGGGGGATTTGCAGAGACCCAGTACTTC
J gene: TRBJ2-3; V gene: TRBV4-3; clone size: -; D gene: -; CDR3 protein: CASSQVLTGGDTQYF; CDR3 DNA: TGCGCCAGCAGCCAAGTTTTAACAGGCGGGGATACGCAGTATTTT
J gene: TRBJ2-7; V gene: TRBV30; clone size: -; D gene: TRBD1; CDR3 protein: CAWSTEQGREQYF; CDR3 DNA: TGTGCCTGGAGTACGGAACAGGGGCGGGAGCAGTACTTC
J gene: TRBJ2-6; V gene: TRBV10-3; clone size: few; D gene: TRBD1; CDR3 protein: CATKINRGPSSSGANVLTF; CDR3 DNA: TGTGCCACCAAAATTAACAGGGGTCCCTCTTCATCTGGGGCCAACGTCCTGACTTTC
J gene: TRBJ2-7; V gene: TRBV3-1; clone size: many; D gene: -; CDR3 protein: CASSLAGRYEQYF; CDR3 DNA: TGTGCCAGCAGCCTGGCAGGGCGGTACGAGCAGTACTTC
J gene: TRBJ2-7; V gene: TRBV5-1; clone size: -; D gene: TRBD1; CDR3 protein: CASSLDRVHEQYF; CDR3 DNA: TGCGCCAGCAGTCTGGACAGGGTCCACGAGCAGTACTTC
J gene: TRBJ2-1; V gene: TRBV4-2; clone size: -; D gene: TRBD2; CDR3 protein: CASSQDSGGAGAYNEQFF; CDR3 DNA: TGTGCCAGCAGCCAAGACAGCGGGGGGGCTGGGGCGTACAATGAGCAGTTCTTC
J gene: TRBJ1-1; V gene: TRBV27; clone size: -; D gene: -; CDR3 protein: CASSPWTGGTEAFF; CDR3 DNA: TGTGCCAGCAGTCCCTGGACTGGGGGCACTGAAGCTTTCTTT
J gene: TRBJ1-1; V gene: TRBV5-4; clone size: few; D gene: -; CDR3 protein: CASSVDSQNTEAFF; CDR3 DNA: TGTGCCAGCAGCGTTGACAGCCAGAACACTGAAGCTTTCTTT
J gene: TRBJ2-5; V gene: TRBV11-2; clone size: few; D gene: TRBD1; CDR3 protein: CASSYSDRGQGHF; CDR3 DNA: TGTGCCAGCAGCTATAGCGACAGGGGGCAAGGTCACTTC
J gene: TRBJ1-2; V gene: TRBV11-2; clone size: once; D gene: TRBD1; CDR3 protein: CASSLDQLGQNYTF; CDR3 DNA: TGTGCCAGCAGCTTAGATCAATTGGGACAGAATTACACCTTC
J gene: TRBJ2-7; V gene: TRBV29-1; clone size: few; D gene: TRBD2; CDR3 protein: CSAPAGDEQYF; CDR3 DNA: TGCAGCGCCCCTGCGGGGGACGAGCAGTACTTC
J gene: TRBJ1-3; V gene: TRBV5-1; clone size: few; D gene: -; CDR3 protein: CASSPYGGGGGNTIYF; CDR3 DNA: TGCGCCAGCAGCCCCTACGGTGGGGGCGGTGGAAACACCATATATTTT
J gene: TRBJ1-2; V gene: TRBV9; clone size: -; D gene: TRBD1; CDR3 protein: CASSALGWDRAADGYTF; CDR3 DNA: TGTGCCAGCAGCGCTCTAGGTTGGGACAGGGCCGCGGATGGCTACACCTTC
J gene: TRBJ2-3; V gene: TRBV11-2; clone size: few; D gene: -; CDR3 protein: CASFRTARGDTQYF; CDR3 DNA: TGTGCCAGCTTTCGGACCGCGCGGGGAGATACGCAGTATTTT
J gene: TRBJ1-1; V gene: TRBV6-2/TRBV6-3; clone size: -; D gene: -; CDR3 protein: CASSYAMNTEAFF; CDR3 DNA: TGTGCCAGCAGTTACGCCATGAACACTGAAGCTTTCTTT
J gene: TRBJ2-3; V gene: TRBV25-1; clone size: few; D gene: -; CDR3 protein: CASSGPFGTDTQYF; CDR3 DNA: TGTGCCAGCAGTGGACCGTTTGGCACAGATACGCAGTATTTT
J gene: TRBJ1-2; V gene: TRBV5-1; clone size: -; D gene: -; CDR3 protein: CASSLDGGWNGYTF; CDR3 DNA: TGCGCCAGCAGCTTGGATGGGGGTTGGAATGGCTACACCTTC
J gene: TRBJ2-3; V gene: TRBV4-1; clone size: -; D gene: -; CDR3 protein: CASSQERRTDTQYF; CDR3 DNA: TGCGCCAGCAGCCAAGAGCGAAGGACAGATACGCAGTATTTT
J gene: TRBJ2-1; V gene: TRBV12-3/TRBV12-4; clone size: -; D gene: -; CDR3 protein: CASSPDYYNEQFF; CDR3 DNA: TGTGCCAGCAGCCCCGACTACTACAATGAGCAGTTCTTC
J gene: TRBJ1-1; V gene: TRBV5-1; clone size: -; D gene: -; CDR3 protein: CASSPDRSNTEAFF; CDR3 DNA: TGCGCCAGCAGCCCGGACCGTAGTAACACTGAAGCTTTCTTT
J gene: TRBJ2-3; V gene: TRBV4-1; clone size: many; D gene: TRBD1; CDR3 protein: CASSQGPTGQGLADTQYF; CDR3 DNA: TGCGCCAGCAGCCAAGGTCCCACGGGACAGGGATTGGCAGATACGCAGTATTTT
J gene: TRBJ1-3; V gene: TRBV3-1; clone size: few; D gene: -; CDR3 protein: CASSPGGLSSGNTIYF; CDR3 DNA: TGTGCCAGCAGCCCGGGAGGGCTGAGCTCTGGAAACACCATATATTTT
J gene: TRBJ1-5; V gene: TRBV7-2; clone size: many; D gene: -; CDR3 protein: CASSSAGRDSQPQHF; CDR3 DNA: TGTGCCAGCAGCTCGGCCGGGAGGGATTCCCAACCCCAGCATTTT
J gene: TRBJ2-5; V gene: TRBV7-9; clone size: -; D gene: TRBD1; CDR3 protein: CASRLQGALTTQYF; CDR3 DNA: TGTGCCAGCAGGTTACAGGGGGCCCTTACGACCCAGTACTTC
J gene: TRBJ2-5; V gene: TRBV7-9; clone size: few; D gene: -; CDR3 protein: CASSSTPGVGETQYF; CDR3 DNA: TGTGCCAGCAGCTCCACCCCAGGGGTAGGAGAGACCCAGTACTTC
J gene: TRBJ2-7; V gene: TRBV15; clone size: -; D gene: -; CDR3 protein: CATSRDVGAGEQYF; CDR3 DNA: TGTGCCACCAGCAGAGACGTTGGGGCCGGCGAGCAGTACTTC